The sequence of this TCR beta chain was determined in a study of regulatory T cells in long-lasting Graves disease. Time point indicated: persistent/refractory GD, antithyroid drugs over 5 years with positive TRAb. From RNA extracted from PBMCs, the TCR library was made. A blood draw put around 9 milliliters of peripheral blood into EDTA tubes. CDR3 regions were amplified by Arm-PCR using iRepertoire HTBI primers to build TCR beta libraries. TCRdb reprocessed the multiplex PCR reads via MiXCR and lists one record per CDR3 protein. The repertoire holds almost 350,000 distinct CDR3 sequences, roughly 21% seen once, with less than 30% in the top ten. This clonotype was observed a few times. CDR1 and CDR2 from the germline V gene are ENHRY and SYGVKD. This CDR3 comprises 13 residues. V was shortened by 10 bases and J by 3 bases, with 16 bases between the two germline ends.

This sequence was found in a female donor with Graves disease. The genes are TRBV10-3 and TRBJ2-7; D perhaps matches TRBD1 (6 bases). Sample: peripheral blood mononuclear cells (PBMCs), taken when the disease was refractory, from a patient treated with antithyroid drugs. The CDR3 DNA follows: TGTGCCAACGCAGGGGCTAGCAGCTACGAGCAGTACTTC. Protein product: CANAGASSYEQYF.